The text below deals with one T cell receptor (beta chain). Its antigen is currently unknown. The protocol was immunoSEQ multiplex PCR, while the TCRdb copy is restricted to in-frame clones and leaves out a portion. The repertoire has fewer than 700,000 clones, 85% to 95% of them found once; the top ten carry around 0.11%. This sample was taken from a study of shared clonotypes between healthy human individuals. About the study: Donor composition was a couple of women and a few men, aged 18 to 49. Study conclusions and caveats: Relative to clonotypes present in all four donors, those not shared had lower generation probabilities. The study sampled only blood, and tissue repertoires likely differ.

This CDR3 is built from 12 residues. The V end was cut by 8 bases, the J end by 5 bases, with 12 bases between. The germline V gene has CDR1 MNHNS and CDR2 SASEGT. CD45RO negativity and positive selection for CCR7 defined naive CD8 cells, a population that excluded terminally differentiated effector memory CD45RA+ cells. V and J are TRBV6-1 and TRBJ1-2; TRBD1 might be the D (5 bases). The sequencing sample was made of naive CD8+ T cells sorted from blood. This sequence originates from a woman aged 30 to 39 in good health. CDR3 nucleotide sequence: TGTGCCAGCTTCGGGACGGATTATGGCTACACCTTC. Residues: CASFGTDYGYTF.